This TCR beta chain was sequenced during a study of blood T cell repertoires in COVID-19. About the research overall: In each case, the material was cDNA or gDNA derived from T cells, B-cell-depleted T cells, or PBMCs.

As originally analysed: Amplification of reference gene primers was used by the study to estimate nucleated cell counts. Only in-frame clones appear in the TCRdb table, and some are missing; sequencing was by immunoSEQ multiplex PCR. V, J and clone size derive from that table, while D and trimming were established from the DNA sequence. This sample carries about 280,000 clones, 85% to 90% of them seen once, and the ten largest clones take about 4%. Participant age was roughly 18 to 100 years, and participants resided in roughly 25 US areas. Cohorts were determined from participant-reported clinical history. V shed 6 bases and J 5 bases; nucleotides not matched to a gene: 7. Germline loops: CDR1 SNHLY, CDR2 FYNNEI. The CDR3 contains 14 residues.

The material sequenced was PBMCs or T cells enriched from blood (not recorded which). This TCR came from a woman aged 25 to 39 with acute COVID-19. J is TRBJ1-5 and V is TRBV2; TRBD1 aligns across 7 bases. The CDR3 bases are TGTGCCAGCAGAGGGACAGATGGTTATCAGCCCCAGCATTTT. The encoded protein is CASRGTDGYQPQHF.